The 28 T cell receptor beta chains given below trace back to one sample, sequenced in a study of cytomegalovirus exposure and HLA in healthy donors. The assay was immunoSEQ multiplex PCR, and TCRdb's table has in-frame clones only and misses some. This sample has about 250,000 clones, with roughly 90% found just once. Material: PBMCs. The receptors derive from a man between 18 and 29 years old in good health and CMV-seropositive.

CDR3 loop: CASSLGRGAFF. DNA for the CDR3: TGCGCCAGCAGCCTGGGGCGAGGAGCTTTCTTT. V gene TRBV5-1 combines with J gene TRBJ1-1; possible D gene TRBD1, 5 bases. With 4 bases removed from V and 10 bases from J, the gap between germline ends came to 11 bases. Germline values: CDR1 SGHRS, CDR2 YFSETQ. The CDR3 is 11 amino acids.

The chain carries TRBV25-1 and TRBJ1-1; unclear D gene. V shed 4 bases and J shed 10 bases, with 13 bases lying between them. Germline loops: CDR1 MGHDK, CDR2 SYGVNS. The CDR3 spans 12 residues. The CDR3 is CASSGTSDGAFF. In DNA, the CDR3 is TGTGCCAGCAGTGGTACATCCGACGGAGCTTTCTTT.

The gene calls are TRBV6-1 and TRBJ2-7, with D possibly being TRBD2 (5 bases). This CDR3 is built from 15 residues. Germline V gives CDR1 MNHNS, CDR2 SASEGT. The V end was cut by 3 bases, the J end by 3 bases, with 15 bases between. The CDR3 region has the DNA TGTGCCAGCAGTGAGGGCGTGGCTAGCATCTACGAGCAGTACTTC. As protein: CASSEGVASIYEQYF.

The chain combines TRBV30 with TRBJ1-1; no reliable D call. The V gene lost 0 bases and the J gene lost 10 bases, with 15 bases spanning the gap. The CDR3 runs to 13 residues. Germline V gene lookup returns CDR1 GTSNPN and CDR2 SVGIG (reference sequence). This chain's CDR3 is CAWSVGGQPVAFF. The CDR3 nucleotides read TGTGCCTGGAGTGTAGGTGGGCAGCCCGTAGCTTTCTTT.

The DNA for the CDR3 is TGTGCCAGCAGCTCCCCGGGACTGATGAAATACGAGCAGTACTTC. Translating it yields CASSSPGLMKYEQYF. The chain is built from TRBV7-9 and TRBJ2-7; a possible D gene is TRBD2 (6 bases). This CDR3 has 15 residues. Germline V gene sequence: CDR1 SEHNR, CDR2 FQNEAQ (reference sequence). V shed 4 bases and J shed 4 bases, with 17 bases lying between them.

This chain connects TRBV10-3 to TRBJ1-1; D might be TRBD1 (6 bases). V lost 6 bases and J lost 5, with 13 bases in between. Per germline, CDR1 ENHRY and CDR2 SYGVKD. The CDR3 runs to 13 residues. The DNA of the CDR3 is TGTGCCATCAGAAACAGGGAGCCGACTGAAGCTTTCTTT. Protein sequence: CAIRNREPTEAFF.

The chain links TRBV28 to TRBJ1-5; a possible D gene is TRBD1 (6 bases). Germline V gene lookup returns CDR1 MDHEN and CDR2 SYDVKM. Trimming left V 2 bases short and J 6 bases short, with 11 bases between. This CDR3 is built from 14 residues. DNA of the CDR3: TGTGCCAGCAGTTTACCAGGGGCTGGTCAGCCCCAGCATTTT. This codes for CASSLPGAGQPQHF.

The chain joins TRBV7-9 to TRBJ2-7, with 9 bases matching TRBD2. The trim removed 1 base at V and 6 bases at J, leaving 4 bases unmatched. This CDR3 region has 14 residues. Germline V gene data show CDR1 as SEHNR and CDR2 as FQNEAQ (reference sequence). CDR3 DNA: TGTGCCAGCAGCTTAGGGGGCGGGAGGGCCGAGCAGTACTTC. Its protein product is CASSLGGGRAEQYF.

The V gene is TRBV18, the J gene TRBJ2-2; TRBD2 matches at 13 bases. With V trimmed by 3 bases and J by 7 bases, 5 bases remained unmatched. In germline, CDR1 is KGHSH, CDR2 LQKENI. The CDR3 sequence is 16 residues long. The chain's CDR3 is CASSPGLAGALGELFF. In nucleotides, the CDR3 is TGTGCCAGCTCACCCGGACTAGCGGGAGCCCTCGGGGAGCTGTTTTTT.

In regard to this clone: The sample carries other DNA sequences with the same CDR3. The chain uses TRBV27 and TRBJ2-6, with D possibly matching TRBD1 (5 bases). The CDR3 covers 17 residues. CDR1 is MNHEY, CDR2 SMNVEV, per germline (reference sequence). Deletions cut 3 bases from V and 0 bases from J, with 12 bases between. The CDR3 reads CASSFLDSNSGANVLTF. CDR3 DNA sequence: TGTGCCAGCAGTTTCCTCGACAGCAACTCTGGGGCCAACGTCCTGACTTTC.

The V and J genes are TRBV7-8 and TRBJ2-1; D call uncertain. Trimming cost V 5 bases and J 9 bases, with 11 bases left between them. CDR3 length: 12 amino acids. The germline V gene has CDR1 SGHVS and CDR2 FQNEAQ. The CDR3 reads CASSQVGIEQFF. CDR3 DNA sequence: TGTGCCAGCAGCCAAGTGGGGATTGAGCAGTTCTTC.

CDR3 nucleotides: TGTGCCAGCAGCCCCGGGACGTCGGATGAGCAGTTCTTC. Amino acids: CASSPGTSDEQFF. The rearrangement uses TRBV7-9 and TRBJ2-1; possibly TRBD1 or TRBD2 for D (5 bases each). Germline CDR1 reads SEHNR; CDR2 reads FQNEAQ (reference sequence). V shed 5 bases and J shed 8 bases, with 13 bases lying between them. The CDR3 has 13 residues.

The rearrangement joins TRBV5-1 to TRBJ1-3; D not resolved. The CDR3 loop spans 15 amino acids. CDR1 and CDR2 (germline): SGHRS, YFSETQ. V was clipped by 0 bases and J by 4 bases, with 11 bases between them. The CDR3 nucleotides read TGCGCCAGCAGCTTGGCTAAGGCATCCGGAAACACCATATATTTT. Amino acids: CASSLAKASGNTIYF. The variable domain in full, completed from reference TRBV5-1 and TRBJ1-3, reads KAGVTQTPRYLIKTRGQQVTLSCSPISGHRSVSWYQQTPGQGLQFLFEYFSETQRNKGNFPGRFSGRQFSNSRSEMNVSTLELGDSALYLCASSLAKASGNTIYFGEGSWLTVV.

V gene TRBV11-2 combines with J gene TRBJ2-7, with TRBD2 identical over 7 bases. Germline-derived CDR1 and CDR2 are SGHAT and FQNNGV. This CDR3 is 13 amino acids long. Trimming removed 6 bases from V and 4 bases from J; junction bases left unmatched: 6. CDR3 nucleotide sequence: TGTGCCAGCAGGGGAGGGGCTCAGTACGAGCAGTACTTC. Translated, it gives CASRGGAQYEQYF.

The genes are TRBV11-2 and TRBJ2-7; 12 nucleotides match TRBD2. Germline CDR1 is SGHAT and CDR2 is FQNNGV. V gave up 5 bases and J gave up 9 bases; unmatched junction bases: 8. The CDR3 loop spans 14 amino acids. CDR3 DNA sequence: TGTGCCAGCAGCGAGTCTAGCGGGAGGGCCACGCAGTACTTC. Translating gives CASSESSGRATQYF.

The chain is built from TRBV11-2 and TRBJ1-2, with D maybe TRBD1 (6 bases). Trimming shortened V by 1 base and J by 10 bases, and 16 bases separated the two germline ends. Germline CDR1 SGHAT, CDR2 FQNNGV. The CDR3 totals 14 residues. The CDR3 is CASSLVLGGEAYTF. CDR3 sequence (DNA): TGTGCCAGCAGCTTAGTTTTAGGGGGTGAAGCCTACACCTTC.

The rearrangement links TRBV7-9 to TRBJ2-7; 12 bases match TRBD2. This CDR3 is 15 amino acids long. J lost 4 bases, V lost 5 bases, and 6 bases had no gene match. The germline gives CDR1 SEHNR, CDR2 FQNEAQ (reference sequence). The CDR3 nucleotides read TGTGCCAGCAGCCCGCTAGCGGGAGGGCCTTACGAGCAGTACTTC. Residues: CASSPLAGGPYEQYF.

V and J are TRBV5-1 and TRBJ2-3; D is perhaps TRBD1 or TRBD2 (5 bases each). The ends were cut back, 4 bases at V and 6 bases at J, with 15 bases in the middle. The CDR3 spans 14 residues. Germline V gives CDR1 SGHRS, CDR2 YFSETQ. Written as DNA, the CDR3 is TGCGCCAGCAGCCGAGGGACCGGCCGTGATACGCAGTATTTT. Translating it yields CASSRGTGRDTQYF.

Here the CDR3 reads CASRFSGTGELFF. CDR3 nucleotide sequence: TGTGCCAGCAGGTTTTCCGGAACCGGGGAGCTGTTTTTT. The genes are TRBV7-6 and TRBJ2-2; D is ambiguous. V was shortened by 6 bases and J by 5 bases, with 10 bases between the two germline ends. The CDR3 has 13 amino acids. Germline V lookup: CDR1 SGHVS, CDR2 FNYEAQ.

The chain joins TRBV6-1 to TRBJ2-7; D perhaps matches TRBD2 (5 bases). Per the germline V gene, CDR1 is MNHNS and CDR2 is SASEGT. V dropped 8 bases and J dropped 0 bases, with 17 bases sitting between them. The CDR3 is 15 amino acids. The CDR3 coding sequence is TGTGCCAGCTCGGAGGAGGCTAGGCTCTCCTACGAGCAGTACTTC. This gives the protein CASSEEARLSYEQYF.

The V call is TRBV19, the J call TRBJ2-2; TRBD1 matches at 7 bases. Germline loops: CDR1 LNHDA, CDR2 SQIVND (reference sequence). This CDR3 has 15 amino acids. V was pared by 4 bases and J by 0 bases, with 2 bases of the junction left unmatched. Here the CDR3 reads CASSKDRTNTGELFF. In DNA, the CDR3 is TGTGCCAGTAGTAAGGACAGGACGAACACCGGGGAGCTGTTTTTT. Based on the CDR3 plus reference TRBV19 and TRBJ2-2, the full variable domain is DGGITQSPKYLFRKEGQNVTLSCEQNLNHDAMYWYRQDPGQGLRLIYYSQIVNDFQKGDIAEGYSVSREKKESFPLTVTSAQKNPTAFYLCASSKDRTNTGELFFGEGSRLTVL.

This chain connects TRBV6-1 to TRBJ2-7; 7 nucleotides align to TRBD1. CDR3 length: 14 residues. Germline values: CDR1 MNHNS, CDR2 SASEGT. J was trimmed by 1 base and V by 2 bases; bases with no gene match: 2. The CDR3 loop reads CASSEQGESYEQYF. In DNA form, the CDR3 reads TGTGCCAGCAGTGAACAGGGGGAGTCCTACGAGCAGTACTTC.

Only a few counts were recorded for this clone. The rearrangement links TRBV5-4 to TRBJ1-2; D may be TRBD1 (6 bases). The CDR3 is 12 residues long. V lost 4 bases to trimming and J lost 8 bases, with 12 bases between them. In germline, CDR1 is SGHNT, CDR2 YYREEE (reference sequence). This CDR3 is CASSGRGGGYTF. The CDR3 bases are TGTGCCAGCAGCGGACGGGGGGGCGGCTACACCTTC.

The J gene is TRBJ1-2, the V gene TRBV28; 10 bases match TRBD1. V dropped 4 bases and J dropped 5; count of bases not matched to a gene: 1. CDR1 is MDHEN, CDR2 SYDVKM, per germline. This CDR3 spans 13 amino acids. CDR3 DNA sequence: TGTGCCAGCAGTTGGACAGGGGGTTATGGCTACACCTTC. This translates into CASSWTGGYGYTF.

The chain has TRBV7-9 and TRBJ2-5; D gene uncertain. Trimming removed 5 bases at V and 0 bases at J, with 10 bases between. CDR1 is SEHNR and CDR2 is FQNEAQ in the germline V gene (reference sequence). This CDR3 has 14 amino acids. CDR3 loop: CASSTSRDQETQYF. CDR3 sequence (DNA): TGTGCCAGCAGCACTTCCCGGGACCAAGAGACCCAGTACTTC.

The V call is TRBV11-3, the J call TRBJ2-2; no firm D call. Trimming removed 2 bases from V and 7 bases from J, with 2 bases in between. This CDR3 has 11 residues. In germline, CDR1 is SGHNT, CDR2 YENEEA. CDR3 in DNA: TGTGCCAGCAGCTTAAACGGGGAGCTGTTTTTT. Translating it yields CASSLNGELFF.

The chain couples TRBV10-3 to TRBJ2-1, with 10 bases identical to TRBD2. CDR1 ENHRY and CDR2 SYGVKD come from the germline V gene. The length of the CDR3 is 13 residues. V was clipped by 8 bases and J by 9 bases; unmatched bases: 7. CDR3 in DNA: TGTGCCATCCGGGCTAGCGGGAGCGGTGAGCAGTTCTTC. Its protein product is CAIRASGSGEQFF.

This chain uses TRBV2 with TRBJ2-1; TRBD2 agrees at 9 bases. V lost 3 bases and J lost 4; bases outside the gene matches: 4. The V gene's germline CDR1 is SNHLY and CDR2 FYNNEI. The CDR3 runs to 15 residues. As DNA, the CDR3 is TGTGCCAGCAGTGATGGTACTAGCGGGTACAATGAGCAGTTCTTC. The encoded protein is CASSDGTSGYNEQFF.